Listed here are 17 T cell receptor beta chains from one sample, sequenced in a study of cytotoxic CD8 clonotypes in ibrutinib-treated CLL. Data came from immunoSEQ multiplex PCR; TCRdb stores just in-frame clones and leaves some out. The sample has 150,000 to 200,000 clones, about 88% seen once; the top ten hold 3% to 3.5%. The source material was PBMCs, sampled at disease progression, from a patient treated with ibrutinib. The receptors come from a human donor with chronic lymphocytic leukemia.

The V call is TRBV11-3, the J call TRBJ1-1; tentative D call: TRBD1 (5 bases). Trimming pared 1 base from V and 2 bases from J, leaving 11 bases between. The germline V gene has CDR1 SGHNT and CDR2 YENEEA. The CDR3 loop spans 15 amino acids. The CDR3 nucleotides read TGTGCCAGCAGCTTAGGTCAGGGTATAAACACTGAAGCTTTCTTT. It codes for CASSLGQGINTEAFF.

The chain couples TRBV2 to TRBJ2-1, with TRBD2 matching over 9 bases. Germline V gene sequence: CDR1 SNHLY, CDR2 FYNNEI. The CDR3 has 14 amino acids. J lost 4 bases, V lost 9 bases, and 7 bases had no gene match. CDR3 in DNA: TGTGCCAGTCGCACTAGCGGGTATTACAATGAGCAGTTCTTC. It specifies CASRTSGYYNEQFF.

The chain couples TRBV5-4 to TRBJ2-7; D gene ambiguous. The CDR3 runs 14 residues. Trimming shortened V by 2 bases and J by 3 bases, and 12 bases separated the two germline ends. Looked up from germline, CDR1 is SGHNT and CDR2 is YYREEE (reference sequence). CDR3 in DNA: TGTGCCAGCAGCTTCGGTAGTGGGGACTACGAGCAGTACTTC. This codes for CASSFGSGDYEQYF.

The rearrangement joins TRBV6-6 to TRBJ1-1, with no clear D. Germline assignment: CDR1 MNHNY and CDR2 SVGAGI (reference sequence). This CDR3 comprises 11 residues. V dropped 9 bases and J dropped 8 bases, with 13 bases sitting between them. CDR3 loop: CASRADFEAFF. The DNA of the CDR3 is TGTGCCAGTAGGGCGGATTTCGAAGCTTTCTTT.

CDR3 region: CASSRQGGTEAFF. CDR3 DNA sequence: TGTGCCAGCAGCCGCCAGGGCGGCACTGAAGCTTTCTTT. The V call is TRBV11-2, the J call TRBJ1-1, with D possibly TRBD1 on 5 matching bases. CDR1 and CDR2 from the germline V gene are SGHAT and FQNNGV. There are 13 residues in the CDR3. Trimming removed 5 bases at V and 4 bases at J, with 11 bases between.

DNA of the CDR3: TGTGCCAGCTCAGACACAGGGGATTTGGGGAACAATGAGCAGTTCTTC. It translates to CASSDTGDLGNNEQFF. The chain recombines TRBV18 with TRBJ2-1, with TRBD1 identical over 7 bases. The CDR3 is made up of 16 amino acids. CDR1 and CDR2 (germline): KGHSH, LQKENI. After removal of 5 bases from V and 5 bases from J, the junction contained 12 bases not matched to a gene.

This clone was recorded only once. The gene calls are TRBV9 and TRBJ2-1; 10 bases are a match to TRBD1. Germline lookup yields CDR1 SGDLS and CDR2 YYNGEE. This CDR3 comprises 16 residues. The V gene end was trimmed by 0 bases and the J gene end by 9 bases; junction bases not matched to a gene: 9. The CDR3 DNA sequence: TGTGCCAGCAGCGTAGCCGGACAGGGGGGTCTTGCTGAGCAGTTCTTC. Translated: CASSVAGQGGLAEQFF. The entire variable domain, with the rest obtained from reference TRBV9 and TRBJ2-1, is as follows: DSGVTQTPKHLITATGQRVTLRCSPRSGDLSVYWYQQSLDQGLQFLIQYYNGEERAKGNILERFSAQQFPDLHSELNLSSLELGDSALYFCASSVAGQGGLAEQFFGPGTRLTVL.

This clone was seen only a few times. This chain uses TRBV6-6 with TRBJ2-2; 7 bases align to TRBD1. The CDR3 covers 16 residues. Losses at the gene ends were 6 bases for V and 0 bases for J; bases not matched to a gene: 7. Germline V gene lookup returns CDR1 MNHNY and CDR2 SVGAGI (reference sequence). For the CDR3, the DNA is TGTGCCAGCAGGAGGGACAGCCAAGCGAACACCGGGGAGCTGTTTTTT. This translates into CASRRDSQANTGELFF.

CDR3 DNA sequence: TGTGCCAGAAGTAGCGGGAGGTCCTCCTACAATGAGCAGTTCTTC. Translated: CARSSGRSSYNEQFF. The V gene is TRBV2, the J gene TRBJ2-1, with 10 bases matching TRBD2. The V segment lost 9 bases and the J segment 0 bases; nucleotides outside the gene matches: 5. Germline CDR1 and CDR2: SNHLY and FYNNEI. The CDR3 totals 15 residues.

The chain links TRBV28 to TRBJ1-4; unclear D gene. Germline V gene sequence: CDR1 MDHEN, CDR2 SYDVKM. Trimming removed 1 base at V and 7 bases at J, with 10 bases between. There are 14 residues in the CDR3. The CDR3 reads CASSLFGSGEKLFF. The CDR3 DNA reads as TGTGCCAGCAGTTTATTTGGATCGGGTGAAAAACTGTTTTTT.

J is TRBJ1-2 and V is TRBV7-2; the D is unclear. Germline CDR1 SGHTA, CDR2 FQGNSA. CDR3 size: 14 residues. Trimming shortened V by 2 bases and J by 3 bases, and 10 bases separated the two germline ends. CDR3 in amino acids: CASSLSRDDYGYTF. The CDR3 DNA follows: TGTGCCAGCAGCTTATCCCGGGATGACTATGGCTACACCTTC.

Only one count was recorded for this clone. V usage is TRBV15 and J usage is TRBJ2-3; possibly TRBD1 for D (6 bases). Germline V gives CDR1 LNHNV, CDR2 YYDKDF (reference sequence). V dropped 3 bases and J dropped 1 base, with 8 bases sitting between them. This CDR3 is built from 14 residues. DNA for the CDR3: TGTGCCACCAGCAGTTGGACAGGCACAGATACGCAGTATTTT. Protein: CATSSWTGTDTQYF.

The chain carries TRBV29-1 and TRBJ2-5, with D hard to call. The DNA end is more similar to TRBJ2-7, so the J call may be wrong. CDR1 and CDR2 from the germline V gene are SQVTM and ANQGSEA. The CDR3 is made up of 12 amino acids. CDR3 in amino acids: CSVKTNSYEQYF. CDR3 DNA: TGCAGCGTTAAGACGAATAGCTACGAGCAGTACTTC.

This chain uses TRBV7-3 with TRBJ2-2; a weak D match, TRBD2 (5 bases). Germline CDR1 is SGHTA and CDR2 is FQGTGA. Trimming stripped 8 bases from V and 0 bases from J, with 16 bases between. The CDR3 contains 16 residues. The CDR3 here is CASASSSTTNTGELFF. The CDR3, as DNA: TGTGCCAGCGCCTCTAGCAGCACCACGAACACCGGGGAGCTGTTTTTT.

The chain carries TRBV5-8 and TRBJ1-2; weak D call: TRBD1 (5 bases). Per germline, CDR1 SGHTS and CDR2 YDEGEE. Between the trimmed V and J ends, which lost 2 bases and 11 bases, there was a span of 19 bases. The CDR3 is 14 amino acids. The CDR3 is CASSLHGTAMWYTF. In nucleotides, the CDR3 is TGTGCCAGCAGCTTACACGGGACGGCTATGTGGTACACCTTC.

This chain connects TRBV10-1 to TRBJ2-7, with 8 bases that match TRBD1. Trimming cost V 4 bases and J 0 bases; bases outside gene matches: 2. This CDR3 comprises 14 residues. Per germline, CDR1 WNHNN and CDR2 SYGVQD (reference sequence). The CDR3 loop reads CASSGQGPSYEQYF. As DNA, the CDR3 is TGCGCCAGCAGTGGACAGGGGCCCTCCTACGAGCAGTACTTC.

The chain carries TRBV6-5 and TRBJ2-7, with 14 bases aligning to TRBD2. Germline CDR1 reads MNHEY; CDR2 reads SVGAGI. This CDR3 comprises 15 residues. The V segment lost 4 bases and the J segment 5 bases; nucleotides outside the gene matches: 4. The CDR3, as DNA: TGTGCCAGCAGTTTCCAGACTAGCGGGAGGGACGAGCAGTACTTC. Protein product: CASSFQTSGRDEQYF.